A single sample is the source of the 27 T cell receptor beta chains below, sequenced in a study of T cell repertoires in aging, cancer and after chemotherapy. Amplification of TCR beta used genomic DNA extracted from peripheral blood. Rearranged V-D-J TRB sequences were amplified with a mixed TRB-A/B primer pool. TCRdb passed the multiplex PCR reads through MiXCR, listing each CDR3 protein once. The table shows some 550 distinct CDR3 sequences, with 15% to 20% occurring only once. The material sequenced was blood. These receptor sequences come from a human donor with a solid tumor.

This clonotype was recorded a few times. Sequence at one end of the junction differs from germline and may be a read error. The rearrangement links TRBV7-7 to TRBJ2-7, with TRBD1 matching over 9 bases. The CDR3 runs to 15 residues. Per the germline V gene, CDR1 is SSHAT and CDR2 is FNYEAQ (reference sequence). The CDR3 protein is CASSPGGQGTYEQYF. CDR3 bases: TGTGCTAGCAGCCCGGGGGGACAGGGCACCTACGAGCAGTACTTC.

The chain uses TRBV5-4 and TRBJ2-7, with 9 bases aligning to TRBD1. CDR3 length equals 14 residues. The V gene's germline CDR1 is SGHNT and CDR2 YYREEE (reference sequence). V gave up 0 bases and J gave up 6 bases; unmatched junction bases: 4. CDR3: CASSLEGQGGEQYF. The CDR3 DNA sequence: TGTGCCAGCAGCTTGGAGGGACAGGGAGGCGAGCAGTACTTC.

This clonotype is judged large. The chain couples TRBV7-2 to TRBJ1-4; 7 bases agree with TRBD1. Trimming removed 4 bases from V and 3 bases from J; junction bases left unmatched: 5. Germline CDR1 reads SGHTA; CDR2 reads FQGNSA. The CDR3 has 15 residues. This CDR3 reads CASSSTGNANEKLFF. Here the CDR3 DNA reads TGTGCCAGCAGCTCGACAGGGAATGCTAATGAAAAACTGTTTTTT.

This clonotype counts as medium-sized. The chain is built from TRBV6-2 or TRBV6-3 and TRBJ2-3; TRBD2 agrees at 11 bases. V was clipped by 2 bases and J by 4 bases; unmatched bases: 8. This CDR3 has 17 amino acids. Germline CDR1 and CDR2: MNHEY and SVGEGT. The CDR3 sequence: CASSYVTSGNPPDTQYF. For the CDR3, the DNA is TGTGCCAGCAGTTACGTGACTAGCGGGAACCCCCCAGATACGCAGTATTTT.

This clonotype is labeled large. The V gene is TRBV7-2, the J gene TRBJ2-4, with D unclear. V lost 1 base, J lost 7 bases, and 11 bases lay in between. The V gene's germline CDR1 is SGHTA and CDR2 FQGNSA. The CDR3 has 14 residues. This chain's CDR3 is CASSLDGQRNIQYF. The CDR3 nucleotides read TGTGCCAGCAGCTTAGACGGGCAGAGGAACATTCAGTACTTC.

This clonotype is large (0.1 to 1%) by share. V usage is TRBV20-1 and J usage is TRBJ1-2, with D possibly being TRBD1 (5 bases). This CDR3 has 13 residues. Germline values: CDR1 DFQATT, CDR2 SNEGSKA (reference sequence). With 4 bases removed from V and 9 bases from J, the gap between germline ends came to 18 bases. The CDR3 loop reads CSAIPGAGNSYTF. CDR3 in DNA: TGCAGTGCTATCCCTGGGGCAGGGAACAGCTACACCTTC.

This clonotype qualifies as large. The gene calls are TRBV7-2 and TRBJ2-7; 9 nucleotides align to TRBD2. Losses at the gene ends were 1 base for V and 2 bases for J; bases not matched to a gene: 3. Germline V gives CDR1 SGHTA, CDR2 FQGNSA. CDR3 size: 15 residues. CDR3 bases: TGTGCCAGCAGCTTAGGGGCGGGGGGGCCCTACGAGCAGTACTTC. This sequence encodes CASSLGAGGPYEQYF.

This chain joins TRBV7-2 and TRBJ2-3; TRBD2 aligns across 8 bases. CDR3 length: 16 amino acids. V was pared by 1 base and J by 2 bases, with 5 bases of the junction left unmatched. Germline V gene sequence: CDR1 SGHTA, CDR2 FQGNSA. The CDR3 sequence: CASSLGTSGHTDTQYF. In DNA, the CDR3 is TGTGCCAGCAGCTTAGGTACTAGCGGCCACACAGATACGCAGTATTTT.

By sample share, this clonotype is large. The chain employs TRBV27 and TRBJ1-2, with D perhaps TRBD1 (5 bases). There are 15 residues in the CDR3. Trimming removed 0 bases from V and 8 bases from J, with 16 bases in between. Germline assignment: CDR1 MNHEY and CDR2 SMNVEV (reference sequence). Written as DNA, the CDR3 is TGTGCCAGCAGTTTATCGGGACCGACCCGAGGGGGCTACACCTTC. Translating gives CASSLSGPTRGGYTF.

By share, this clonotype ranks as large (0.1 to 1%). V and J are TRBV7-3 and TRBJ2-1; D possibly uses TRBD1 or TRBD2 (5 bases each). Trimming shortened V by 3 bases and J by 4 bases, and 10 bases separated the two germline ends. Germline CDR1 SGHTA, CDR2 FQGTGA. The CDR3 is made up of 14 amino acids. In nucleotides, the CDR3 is TGTGCCAGCAGCTTCCCGGGACGGTACAATGAGCAGTTCTTC. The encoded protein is CASSFPGRYNEQFF.

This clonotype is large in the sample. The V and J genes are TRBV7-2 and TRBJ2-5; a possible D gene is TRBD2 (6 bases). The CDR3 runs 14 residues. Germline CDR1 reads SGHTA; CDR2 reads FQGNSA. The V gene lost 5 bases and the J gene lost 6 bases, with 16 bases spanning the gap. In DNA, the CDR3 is TGTGCCAGCAGCCCGTACAGCGGGCAACAGACCCAGTACTTC. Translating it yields CASSPYSGQQTQYF. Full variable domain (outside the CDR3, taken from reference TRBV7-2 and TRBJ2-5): GAGVSQSPSNKVTEKGKDVELRCDPISGHTALYWYRQSLGQGLEFLIYFQGNSAPDKSGLPSDRFSAERTGGSVSTLTIQRTQQEDSAVYLCASSPYSGQQTQYFGPGTRLLVL.

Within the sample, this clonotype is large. For the CDR3, the DNA is TGTGCCAGCAGCTTAGTCCCGACAGGGGGCCAAACTGAAGCTTTCTTT. Translation gives CASSLVPTGGQTEAFF. V usage is TRBV7-6 and J usage is TRBJ1-1, with 10 bases fitting TRBD1. The J segment lost 5 bases and the V segment lost 1 base, leaving 7 bases of the junction unmatched. This CDR3 is 16 amino acids long. Germline loops: CDR1 SGHVS, CDR2 FNYEAQ.

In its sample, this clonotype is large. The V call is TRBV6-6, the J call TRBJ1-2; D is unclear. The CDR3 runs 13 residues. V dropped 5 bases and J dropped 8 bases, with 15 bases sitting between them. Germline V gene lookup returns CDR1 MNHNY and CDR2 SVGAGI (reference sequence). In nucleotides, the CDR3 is TGTGCCAGCAGTCAGACCGTAGGGTGGGGCTACACCTTC. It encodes CASSQTVGWGYTF.

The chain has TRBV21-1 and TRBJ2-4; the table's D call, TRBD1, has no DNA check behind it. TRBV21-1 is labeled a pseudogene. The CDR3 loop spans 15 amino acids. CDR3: CASSGGVIAKNIQYF. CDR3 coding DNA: TGTGCCAGCAGCGGGGGGGTTATCGCCAAAAACATTCAGTACTTC.

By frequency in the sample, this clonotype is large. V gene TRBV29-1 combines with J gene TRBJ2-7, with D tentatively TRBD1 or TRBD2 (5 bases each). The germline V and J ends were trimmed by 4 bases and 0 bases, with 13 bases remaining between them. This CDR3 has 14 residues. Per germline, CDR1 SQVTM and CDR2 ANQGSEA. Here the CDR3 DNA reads TGCAGCGTTGGGGGCGGGTTGAGCTCCTACGAGCAGTACTTC. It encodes CSVGGGLSSYEQYF.

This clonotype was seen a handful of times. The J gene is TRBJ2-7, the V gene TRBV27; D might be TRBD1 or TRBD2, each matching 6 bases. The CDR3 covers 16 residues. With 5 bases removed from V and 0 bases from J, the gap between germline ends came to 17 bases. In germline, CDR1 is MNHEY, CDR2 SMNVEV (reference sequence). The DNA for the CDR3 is TGTGCCAGCAGTCCCCTGGGGGGCCTTAGCTCCTACGAGCAGTACTTC. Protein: CASSPLGGLSSYEQYF.

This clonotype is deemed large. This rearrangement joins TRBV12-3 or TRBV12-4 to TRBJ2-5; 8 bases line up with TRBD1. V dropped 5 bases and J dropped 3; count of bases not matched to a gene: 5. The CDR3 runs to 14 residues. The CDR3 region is CASSELDREETQYF. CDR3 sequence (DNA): TGTGCCAGCAGTGAACTGGACAGGGAAGAGACCCAGTACTTC.

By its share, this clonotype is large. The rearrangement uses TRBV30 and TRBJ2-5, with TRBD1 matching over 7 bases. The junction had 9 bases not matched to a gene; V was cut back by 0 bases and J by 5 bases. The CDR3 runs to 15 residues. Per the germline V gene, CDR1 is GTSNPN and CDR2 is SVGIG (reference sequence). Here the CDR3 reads CAWSVSGQVVETQYF. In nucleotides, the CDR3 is TGTGCCTGGAGTGTCTCCGGACAGGTGGTGGAGACCCAGTACTTC.

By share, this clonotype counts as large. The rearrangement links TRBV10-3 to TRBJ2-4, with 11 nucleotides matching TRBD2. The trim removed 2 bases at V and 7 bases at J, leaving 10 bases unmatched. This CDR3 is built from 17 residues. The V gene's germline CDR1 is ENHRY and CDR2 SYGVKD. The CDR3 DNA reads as TGTGCCATCAGTGAGCGGGTAGCGGGGGGGCCTGGGAACATTCAGTACTTC. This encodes CAISERVAGGPGNIQYF.

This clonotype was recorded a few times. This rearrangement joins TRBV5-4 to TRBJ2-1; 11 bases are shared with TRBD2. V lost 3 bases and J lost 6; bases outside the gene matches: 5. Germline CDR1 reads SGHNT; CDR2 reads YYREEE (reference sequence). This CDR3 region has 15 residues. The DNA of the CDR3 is TGTGCCAGCAGCTCCGGGACTAGCGGATTCAATGAGCAGTTCTTC. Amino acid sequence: CASSSGTSGFNEQFF.

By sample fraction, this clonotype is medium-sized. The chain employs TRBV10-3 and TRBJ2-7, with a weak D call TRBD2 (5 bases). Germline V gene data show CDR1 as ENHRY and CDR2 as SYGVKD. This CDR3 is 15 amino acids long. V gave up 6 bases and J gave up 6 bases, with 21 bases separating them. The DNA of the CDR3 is TGTGCCATCAGGAATTCGACGGGAAACGAGCGCGAGCAGTACTTC. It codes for CAIRNSTGNEREQYF.

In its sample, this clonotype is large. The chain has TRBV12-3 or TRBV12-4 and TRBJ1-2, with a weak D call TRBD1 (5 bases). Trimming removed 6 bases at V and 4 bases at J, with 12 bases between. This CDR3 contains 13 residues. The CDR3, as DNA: TGTGCCAGCAGGCCGGGCGGGGGCTATGGCTACACCTTC. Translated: CASRPGGGYGYTF.

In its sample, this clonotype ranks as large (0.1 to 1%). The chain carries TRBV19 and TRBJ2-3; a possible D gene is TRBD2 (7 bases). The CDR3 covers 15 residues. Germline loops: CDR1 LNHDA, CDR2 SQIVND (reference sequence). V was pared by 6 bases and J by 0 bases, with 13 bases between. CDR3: CASSLGGASTDTQYF. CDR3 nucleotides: TGTGCCAGTAGCCTGGGGGGGGCCAGCACAGATACGCAGTATTTT.

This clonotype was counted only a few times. The CDR3 nucleotides read TGTGCCAGCACTCGTTTGCAGATGAACACTGAAGCTTTCTTT. This codes for CASTRLQMNTEAFF. The chain couples TRBV6-2 or TRBV6-3 to TRBJ1-1; no definite D call. CDR3 length: 14 amino acids. V lost 7 bases and J lost 0, with 12 bases in between. Per the germline V gene, CDR1 is MNHEY and CDR2 is SVGEGT.

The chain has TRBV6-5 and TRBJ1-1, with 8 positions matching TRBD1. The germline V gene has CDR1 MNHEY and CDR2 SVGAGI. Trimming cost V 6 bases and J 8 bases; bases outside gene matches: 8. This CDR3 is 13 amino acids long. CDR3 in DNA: TGTGCCAGCAGCTCCCCGGACAGGGACGAAGCTTTCTTT. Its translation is CASSSPDRDEAFF.

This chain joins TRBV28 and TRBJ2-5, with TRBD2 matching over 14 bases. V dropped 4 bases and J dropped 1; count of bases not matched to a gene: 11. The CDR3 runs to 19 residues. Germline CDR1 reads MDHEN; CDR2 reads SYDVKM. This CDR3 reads CASSSPGTSGRGVQETQYF. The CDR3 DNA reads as TGTGCCAGCAGTTCACCCGGGACTAGCGGGAGAGGTGTCCAAGAGACCCAGTACTTC.

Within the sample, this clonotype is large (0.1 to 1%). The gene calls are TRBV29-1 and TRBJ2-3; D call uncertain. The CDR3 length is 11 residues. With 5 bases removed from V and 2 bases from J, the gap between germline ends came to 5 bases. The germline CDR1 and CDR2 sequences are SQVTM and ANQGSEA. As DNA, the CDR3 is TGCAGCGTTACAGCCACAGATACGCAGTATTTT. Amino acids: CSVTATDTQYF.